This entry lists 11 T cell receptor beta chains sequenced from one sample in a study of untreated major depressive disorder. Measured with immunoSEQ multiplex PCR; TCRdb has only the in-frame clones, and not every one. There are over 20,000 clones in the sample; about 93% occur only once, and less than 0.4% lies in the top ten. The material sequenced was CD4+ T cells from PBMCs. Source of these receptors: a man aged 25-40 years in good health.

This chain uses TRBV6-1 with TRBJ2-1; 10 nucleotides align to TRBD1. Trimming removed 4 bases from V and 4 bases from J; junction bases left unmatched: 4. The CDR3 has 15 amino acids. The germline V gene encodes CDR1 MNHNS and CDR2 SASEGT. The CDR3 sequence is CASSVLGQGYNEQFF. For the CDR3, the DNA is TGTGCCAGCAGTGTACTGGGACAGGGGTACAATGAGCAGTTCTTC.

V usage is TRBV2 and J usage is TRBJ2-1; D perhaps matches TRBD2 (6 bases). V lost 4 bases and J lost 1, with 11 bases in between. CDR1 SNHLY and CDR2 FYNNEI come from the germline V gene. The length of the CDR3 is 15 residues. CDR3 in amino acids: CASSATSPSYNEQFF. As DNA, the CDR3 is TGTGCCAGCAGTGCTACTAGCCCATCCTACAATGAGCAGTTCTTC.

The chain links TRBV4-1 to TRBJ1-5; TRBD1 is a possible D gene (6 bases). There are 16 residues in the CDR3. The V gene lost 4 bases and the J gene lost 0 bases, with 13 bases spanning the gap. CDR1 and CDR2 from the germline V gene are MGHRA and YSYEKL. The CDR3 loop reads CASSPTGANSNQPQHF. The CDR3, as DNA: TGCGCCAGCAGCCCGACGGGGGCGAATAGCAATCAGCCCCAGCATTTT.

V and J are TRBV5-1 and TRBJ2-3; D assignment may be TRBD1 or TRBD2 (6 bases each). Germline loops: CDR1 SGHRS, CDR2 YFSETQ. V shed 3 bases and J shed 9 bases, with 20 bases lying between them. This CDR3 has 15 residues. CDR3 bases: TGCGCCAGCAGCTCCAGAGGCGGGGCCAGGGGAACGCAGTATTTT. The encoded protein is CASSSRGGARGTQYF.

The CDR3 nucleotides are TGCGCCAGCAGCCAAGAACGTGGGGGGTCGGGTGGCTACACCTTC. Amino acid sequence: CASSQERGGSGGYTF. The gene calls are TRBV4-3 and TRBJ1-2; TRBD1 might be the D (5 bases). CDR1 and CDR2 from the germline V gene are LGHNA and YSLEER. Trimming left V 0 bases short and J 7 bases short, with 15 bases between. The CDR3 is made up of 15 amino acids.

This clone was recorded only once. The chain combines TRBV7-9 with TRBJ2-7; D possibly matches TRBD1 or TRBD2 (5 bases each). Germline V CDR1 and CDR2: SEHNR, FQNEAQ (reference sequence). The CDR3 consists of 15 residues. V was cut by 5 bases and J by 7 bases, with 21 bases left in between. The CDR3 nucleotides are TGTGCCAGCAGCCCCCGGGCAGGGACCGCTGGTGAGCAGTACTTC. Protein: CASSPRAGTAGEQYF.

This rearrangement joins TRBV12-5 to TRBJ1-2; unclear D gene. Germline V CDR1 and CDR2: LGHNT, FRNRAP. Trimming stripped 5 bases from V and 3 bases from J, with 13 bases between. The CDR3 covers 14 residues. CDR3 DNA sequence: TGTGCTAGTGGTCCCTGGGGAACAGACTATGGCTACACCTTC. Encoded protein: CASGPWGTDYGYTF. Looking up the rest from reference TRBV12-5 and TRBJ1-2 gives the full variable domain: DARVTQTPRHKVTEMGQEVTMRCQPILGHNTVFWYRQTMMQGLELLAYFRNRAPLDDSGMPKDRFSAEMPDATLATLKIQPSEPRDSAVYFCASGPWGTDYGYTFGSGTRLTVV.

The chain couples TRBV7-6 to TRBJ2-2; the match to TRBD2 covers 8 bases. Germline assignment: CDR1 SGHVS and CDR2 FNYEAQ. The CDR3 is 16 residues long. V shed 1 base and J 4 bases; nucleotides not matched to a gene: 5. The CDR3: CASSLESGSGTGELFF. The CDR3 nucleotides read TGTGCCAGCAGCTTAGAGAGCGGGAGCGGCACCGGGGAGCTGTTTTTT.

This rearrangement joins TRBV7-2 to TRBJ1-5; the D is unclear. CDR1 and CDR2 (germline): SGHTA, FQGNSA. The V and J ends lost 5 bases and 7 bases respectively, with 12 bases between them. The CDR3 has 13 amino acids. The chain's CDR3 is CASSREAVQPQHF. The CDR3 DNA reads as TGTGCCAGCAGCAGAGAGGCCGTACAGCCCCAGCATTTT.

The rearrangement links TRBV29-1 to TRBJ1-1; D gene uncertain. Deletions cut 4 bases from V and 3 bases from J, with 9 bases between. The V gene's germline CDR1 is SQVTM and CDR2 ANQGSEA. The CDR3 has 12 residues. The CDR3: CSVVGIYTEAFF. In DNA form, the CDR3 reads TGCAGCGTTGTGGGAATCTACACTGAAGCTTTCTTT.

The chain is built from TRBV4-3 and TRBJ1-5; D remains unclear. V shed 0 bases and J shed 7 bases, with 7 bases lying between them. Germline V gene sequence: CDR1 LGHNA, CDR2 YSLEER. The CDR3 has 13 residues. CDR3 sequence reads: CASSQDLRQPQHF. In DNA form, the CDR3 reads TGCGCCAGCAGCCAAGATCTCAGGCAGCCCCAGCATTTT.